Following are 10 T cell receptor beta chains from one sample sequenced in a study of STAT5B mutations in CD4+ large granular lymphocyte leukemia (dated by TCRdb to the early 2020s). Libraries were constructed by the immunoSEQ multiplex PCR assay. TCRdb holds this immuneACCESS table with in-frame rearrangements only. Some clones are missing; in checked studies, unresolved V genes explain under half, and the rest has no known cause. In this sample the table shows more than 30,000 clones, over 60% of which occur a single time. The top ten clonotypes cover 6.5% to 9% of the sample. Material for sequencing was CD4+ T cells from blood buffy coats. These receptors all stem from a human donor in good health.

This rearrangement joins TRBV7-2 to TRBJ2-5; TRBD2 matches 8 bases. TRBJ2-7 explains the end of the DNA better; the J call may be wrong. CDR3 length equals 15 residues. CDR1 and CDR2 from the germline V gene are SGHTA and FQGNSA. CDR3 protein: CASSAAGTSSYEQYF. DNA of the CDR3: TGTGCCAGCAGCGCCGCCGGGACTAGCTCCTACGAGCAGTACTTC.

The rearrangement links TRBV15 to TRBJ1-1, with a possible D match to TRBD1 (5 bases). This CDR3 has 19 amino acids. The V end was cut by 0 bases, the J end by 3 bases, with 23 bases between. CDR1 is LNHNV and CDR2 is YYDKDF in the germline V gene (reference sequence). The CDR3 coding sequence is TGTGCCACCAGCAGAGATAATGGAGGGGTCTATTTTGCGCACACTGAAGCTTTCTTT. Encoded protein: CATSRDNGGVYFAHTEAFF. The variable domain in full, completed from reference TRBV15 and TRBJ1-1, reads DAMVIQNPRYQVTQFGKPVTLSCSQTLNHNVMYWYQQKSSQAPKLLFHYYDKDFNNEADTPDNFQSRRPNTSFCFLDIRSPGLGDTAMYLCATSRDNGGVYFAHTEAFFGQGTRLTVV.

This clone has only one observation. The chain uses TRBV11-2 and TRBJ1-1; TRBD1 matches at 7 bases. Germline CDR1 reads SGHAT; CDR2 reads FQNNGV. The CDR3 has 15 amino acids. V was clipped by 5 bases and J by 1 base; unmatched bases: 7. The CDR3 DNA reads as TGTGCCAGCAGCCGGGCACAGGGGAAGAACACTGAAGCTTTCTTT. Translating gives CASSRAQGKNTEAFF. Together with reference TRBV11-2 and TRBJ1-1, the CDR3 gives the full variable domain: EAGVAQSPRYKIIEKRQSVAFWCNPISGHATLYWYQQILGQGPKLLIQFQNNGVVDDSQLPKDRFSAERLKGVDSTLKIQPAKLEDSAVYLCASSRAQGKNTEAFFGQGTRLTVV.

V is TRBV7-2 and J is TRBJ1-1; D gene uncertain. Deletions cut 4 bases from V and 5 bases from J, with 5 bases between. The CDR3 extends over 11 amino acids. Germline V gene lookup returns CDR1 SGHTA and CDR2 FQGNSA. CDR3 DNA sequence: TGTGCCAGCAGCTATATGACTGAAGCTTTCTTT. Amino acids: CASSYMTEAFF.

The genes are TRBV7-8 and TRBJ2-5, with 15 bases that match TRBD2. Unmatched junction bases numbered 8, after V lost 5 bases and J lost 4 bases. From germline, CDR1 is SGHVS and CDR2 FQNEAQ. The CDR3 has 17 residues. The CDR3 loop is CASSRRTSGRAGETQYF. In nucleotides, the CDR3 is TGTGCCAGCAGCCGACGGACTAGCGGGAGGGCCGGAGAGACCCAGTACTTC.

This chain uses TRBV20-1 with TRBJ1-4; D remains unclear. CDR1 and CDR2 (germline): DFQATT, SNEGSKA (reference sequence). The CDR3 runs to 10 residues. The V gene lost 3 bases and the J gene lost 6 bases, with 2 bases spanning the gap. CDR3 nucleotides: TGCAGTGCTAGGGATGAAAAACTGTTTTTT. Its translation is CSARDEKLFF.

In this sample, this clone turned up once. Here the CDR3 DNA reads TGTGCCAGCAGGCCAGGGGGCCGCGGCACCGGGGAGCTGTTTTTT. Translated, it gives CASRPGGRGTGELFF. The chain employs TRBV11-2 and TRBJ2-2, with 8 bases lining up with TRBD1. The CDR3 is made up of 15 amino acids. CDR1 is SGHAT, CDR2 FQNNGV, per germline. V lost 6 bases, J lost 4 bases, and 7 bases stayed unmatched.

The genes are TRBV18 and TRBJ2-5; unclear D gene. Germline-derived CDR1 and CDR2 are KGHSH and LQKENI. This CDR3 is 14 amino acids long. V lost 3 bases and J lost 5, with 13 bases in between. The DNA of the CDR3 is TGTGCCAGCTCACCCAACATAGGGATCGAGACCCAGTACTTC. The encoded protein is CASSPNIGIETQYF.

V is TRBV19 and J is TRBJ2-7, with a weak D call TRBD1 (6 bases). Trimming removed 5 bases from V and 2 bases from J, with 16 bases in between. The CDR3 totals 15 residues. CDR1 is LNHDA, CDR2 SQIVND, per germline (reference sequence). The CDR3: CASSDHQRQAYEQYF. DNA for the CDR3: TGTGCCAGTAGTGACCACCAGCGACAGGCCTACGAGCAGTACTTC.

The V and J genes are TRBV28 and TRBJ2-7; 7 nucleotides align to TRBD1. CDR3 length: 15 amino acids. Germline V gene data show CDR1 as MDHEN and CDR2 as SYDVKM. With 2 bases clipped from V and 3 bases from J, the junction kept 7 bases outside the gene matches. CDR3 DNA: TGTGCCAGCAGTTTACCCGGGACAGCAGTCTACGAGCAGTACTTC. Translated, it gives CASSLPGTAVYEQYF.